The 6 T cell receptor beta chains below all came from one sample that was sequenced in a study of cytomegalovirus exposure and HLA in healthy donors. The PCR had 60 Vbeta and 13 Jbeta primers. Sequencing used immunoSEQ multiplex PCR; TCRdb keeps in-frame clones, though not all of them. This sample carries about 160,000 clones, 80% to 90% of them seen once, and the ten largest clones take 7%. Sequencing was carried out using PBMCs. The receptors stem from a woman aged 30 to 39 in good health and CMV-seropositive.

The V call is TRBV23-1, the J call TRBJ2-7; possible D gene TRBD1, 6 bases. TRBV23-1 is classed as an ORF, of uncertain function. The CDR3 is 16 amino acids. With 7 bases removed from V and 2 bases from J, the gap between germline ends came to 21 bases. CDR3 bases: TGCGCCAGCACTCCCTGGGGGAAGACAGGAACCTACGAGCAGTACTTC. Translation: CASTPWGKTGTYEQYF.

The chain uses TRBV9 and TRBJ1-5, with a weak D call TRBD1 (6 bases). The CDR3 runs 14 residues. Germline CDR1 and CDR2: SGDLS and YYNGEE. V was shortened by 3 bases and J by 6 bases, with 13 bases between the two germline ends. The CDR3 reads CASSEGGGGQPQHF. The CDR3 region has the DNA TGTGCCAGCAGCGAGGGAGGGGGTGGTCAGCCCCAGCATTTT.

The chain uses TRBV10-3 and TRBJ2-7; 8 bases are a match to TRBD1. The CDR3 length is 12 residues. Germline V gene sequence: CDR1 ENHRY, CDR2 SYGVKD. J lost 5 bases, V lost 10 bases, and 7 bases had no gene match. CDR3 residues: CATQGAVDEQYF. CDR3 in DNA: TGTGCCACCCAGGGGGCAGTGGACGAGCAGTACTTC.

The chain recombines TRBV28 with TRBJ1-1, with D maybe TRBD1 (5 bases). The ends were cut back, 2 bases at V and 1 base at J, with 14 bases in the middle. The CDR3 sequence is 16 residues long. Germline lookup yields CDR1 MDHEN and CDR2 SYDVKM. CDR3 sequence reads: CASSLGSTDENTEAFF. The CDR3 DNA sequence: TGTGCCAGCAGTTTAGGCTCGACAGACGAGAACACTGAAGCTTTCTTT.

Note on this clone: In the same sample, other DNA sequences code for this CDR3. V and J are TRBV28 and TRBJ1-2; 7 bases fit TRBD1. V shed 6 bases, J shed 5 bases, and the junction held 15 bases outside the gene matches. CDR1 is MDHEN, CDR2 SYDVKM, per germline. The CDR3 runs 16 residues. DNA for the CDR3: TGTGCCAGCAGCCTACATTCTGCAGGGGGTGGTTATGGCTACACCTTC. Translation gives CASSLHSAGGGYGYTF.

The rearrangement uses TRBV6-6 and TRBJ1-2, with 10 bases lining up with TRBD1. Germline CDR1 and CDR2: MNHNY and SVGAGI (reference sequence). J lost 7 bases, V lost 5 bases, and 13 bases had no gene match. The CDR3 is made up of 16 amino acids. CDR3 in DNA: TGTGCCAGCAGTCAGCTAGCCGGGACAGGGGTCTCTGGCTACACCTTC. Translating gives CASSQLAGTGVSGYTF.